The 27 T cell receptor beta chains in this list originate from one sample, sequenced in a study of cytomegalovirus exposure and HLA in healthy donors. Researchers ran the PCR with 60 Vbeta and 13 Jbeta primers. Generated by immunoSEQ multiplex PCR, the TCRdb table keeps only in-frame clones and is missing some. The sample lists 90,000 to 110,000 clones; less than 85% were seen once. The sequencing sample was made of PBMCs. The source is a middle-aged man in good health and CMV-seropositive.

The CDR3 sequence is CASSIGGTGGQNEQFF. CDR3 DNA sequence: TGTGCCAGTAGTATAGGAGGGACAGGGGGCCAGAATGAGCAGTTCTTC. The gene calls are TRBV19 and TRBJ2-1, with 12 bases identical to TRBD1. This CDR3 has 16 residues. CDR1 is LNHDA and CDR2 is SQIVND in the germline V gene (reference sequence). V trimming: 1 base; J trimming: 7 bases; junction bases outside the gene matches: 5.

The rearrangement links TRBV9 to TRBJ2-3; 7 nucleotides line up with TRBD1. This CDR3 is 15 amino acids long. Germline V gene lookup returns CDR1 SGDLS and CDR2 YYNGEE. J lost 3 bases, V lost 0 bases, and 4 bases had no gene match. CDR3 amino acids: CASSVVAGGTDTQYF. The CDR3 DNA reads TGTGCCAGCAGCGTAGTGGCAGGGGGTACAGATACGCAGTATTTT.

The chain combines TRBV6-6 with TRBJ1-5; D perhaps matches TRBD1 (5 bases). Germline V gene sequence: CDR1 MNHNY, CDR2 SVGAGI (reference sequence). CDR3 length: 16 amino acids. V dropped 0 bases and J dropped 0 bases, with 9 bases sitting between them. Written as DNA, the CDR3 is TGTGCCAGCAGTTACTCCGGGGGATATAGCAATCAGCCCCAGCATTTT. Its translation: CASSYSGGYSNQPQHF.

This clone showed up just once. This chain connects TRBV15 to TRBJ1-5; tentative D call: TRBD1 (5 bases). The V gene's germline CDR1 is LNHNV and CDR2 YYDKDF (reference sequence). The CDR3 length is 13 residues. The germline V and J ends were trimmed by 5 bases and 7 bases, with 12 bases remaining between them. CDR3 sequence (DNA): TGTGCCACCAGCGCAGGGAGGAGACAGCCCCAGCATTTT. As protein: CATSAGRRQPQHF.

The V gene is TRBV10-3, the J gene TRBJ2-3, with 7 bases identical to TRBD2. The trim removed 3 bases at V and 8 bases at J, leaving 14 bases unmatched. The germline gives CDR1 ENHRY, CDR2 SYGVKD. The length of the CDR3 is 16 residues. The DNA for the CDR3 is TGTGCCATCAGTGACCCCGCGAGGGGATGGGAGGGTACGCAGTATTTT. Translation: CAISDPARGWEGTQYF.

The chain couples TRBV27 to TRBJ2-7; a possible D gene is TRBD1 (5 bases). With 0 bases removed from V and 0 bases from J, the gap between germline ends came to 9 bases. Germline CDR1 is MNHEY and CDR2 is SMNVEV (reference sequence). The CDR3 is 15 amino acids. For the CDR3, the DNA is TGTGCCAGCAGTTTATCCAGCAGGGTCTCCTACGAGCAGTACTTC. Its translation: CASSLSSRVSYEQYF.

The J gene is TRBJ1-3, the V gene TRBV28; perhaps TRBD1 as D (6 bases). CDR3 length: 20 amino acids. V was shortened by 7 bases and J by 0 bases, with 28 bases between the two germline ends. CDR1 MDHEN and CDR2 SYDVKM come from the germline V gene. The CDR3 DNA follows: TGTGCCAGCACCCAACCCCTCGGGGGAGGGGGAGGGCGCTCTGGAAACACCATATATTTT. Amino acids: CASTQPLGGGGGRSGNTIYF. The whole variable domain, filled in from reference TRBV28 and TRBJ1-3, reads DVKVTQSSRYLVKRTGEKVFLECVQDMDHENMFWYRQDPGLGLRLIYFSYDVKMKEKGDIPEGYSVSREKKERFSLILESASTNQTSMYLCASTQPLGGGGGRSGNTIYFGEGSWLTVV.

This clone was detected a few times. CDR3: CASGIQGAGNTEAFF. The DNA for the CDR3 is TGTGCCAGCGGAATACAGGGGGCTGGGAACACTGAAGCTTTCTTT. The chain is built from TRBV14 and TRBJ1-1, with 9 bases identical to TRBD1. V gave up 8 bases and J gave up 1 base; unmatched junction bases: 8. The CDR3 has 15 amino acids. CDR1 and CDR2 from the germline V gene are SGHDN and FVKESK.

The V gene is TRBV19, the J gene TRBJ2-1; 7 positions match TRBD2. Germline trimming cut 3 bases from V and 2 bases from J; bases unmatched to any gene: 7. This CDR3 contains 16 residues. CDR1 is LNHDA, CDR2 SQIVND, per germline (reference sequence). The CDR3 reads CASSITGGAAYNEQFF. CDR3 DNA sequence: TGTGCCAGTAGTATTACGGGGGGAGCGGCCTACAATGAGCAGTTCTTC.

This clone was found a few times. The V gene is TRBV27, the J gene TRBJ2-1; 7 positions match TRBD2. The V gene end was trimmed by 5 bases and the J gene end by 9 bases; junction bases not matched to a gene: 10. There are 14 residues in the CDR3. Germline CDR1 is MNHEY and CDR2 is SMNVEV (reference sequence). The CDR3 DNA reads TGTGCCAGCAGTCCTTTCGGACTAGATGGTGAGCAGTTCTTC. Protein: CASSPFGLDGEQFF.

This clone was counted only a few times. The chain links TRBV2 to TRBJ1-1, with D tentatively TRBD1 (5 bases). The CDR3 spans 13 residues. Germline CDR1 SNHLY, CDR2 FYNNEI. V lost 2 bases to trimming and J lost 7 bases, with 11 bases between them. The CDR3 DNA reads as TGTGCCAGCAGTGAAAGGCCAGGGCGTGAAGCTTTCTTT. Translation: CASSERPGREAFF. Supplemented by reference TRBV2 and TRBJ1-1, the full variable domain reads EPEVTQTPSHQVTQMGQEVILRCVPISNHLYFYWYRQILGQKVEFLVSFYNNEISEKSEIFDDQFSVERPDGSNFTLKIRSTKLEDSAMYFCASSERPGREAFFGQGTRLTVV.

This rearrangement joins TRBV5-6 to TRBJ2-3; D remains ambiguous. Per germline, CDR1 SGHDT and CDR2 YYEEEE. Trimming shortened V by 3 bases and J by 6 bases, and 14 bases separated the two germline ends. The CDR3 is 14 residues long. DNA for the CDR3: TGTGCCAGCAGCTCCAGAAGAGCAGGTGATACGCAGTATTTT. Translated, it gives CASSSRRAGDTQYF. Complete variable domain (other parts from reference TRBV5-6 and TRBJ2-3): DAGVTQSPTHLIKTRGQQVTLRCSPKSGHDTVSWYQQALGQGPQFIFQYYEEEERQRGNFPDRFSGHQFPNYSSELNVNALLLGDSALYLCASSSRRAGDTQYFGPGTRLTVL.

This clone came up a few times. CDR3 sequence (DNA): TGTGCCAGCAGCTTAATAGGGGGCAATCAGCCCCAGCATTTT. This gives the protein CASSLIGGNQPQHF. The chain combines TRBV7-2 with TRBJ1-5; TRBD1 is a possible D gene (5 bases). Germline V CDR1 and CDR2: SGHTA, FQGNSA. The CDR3 is 14 residues long. V shed 2 bases and J shed 2 bases, with 7 bases lying between them.

This chain connects TRBV7-3 to TRBJ2-1; 7 positions match TRBD1. Germline lookup yields CDR1 SGHTA and CDR2 FQGTGA. The CDR3 is 13 residues long. V dropped 2 bases and J dropped 8; count of bases not matched to a gene: 3. As DNA, the CDR3 is TGTGCCAGCAGCTTACAACAGGGGTATGAGCAGTTCTTC. This codes for CASSLQQGYEQFF.

The chain recombines TRBV28 with TRBJ2-5; 9 bases are shared with TRBD1. The length of the CDR3 is 14 residues. Germline assignment: CDR1 MDHEN and CDR2 SYDVKM. With 6 bases clipped from V and 5 bases from J, the junction kept 7 bases outside the gene matches. CDR3 amino acids: CASRGQGVRETQYF. DNA for the CDR3: TGTGCCAGCAGGGGACAGGGCGTCCGGGAGACCCAGTACTTC.

The chain combines TRBV2 with TRBJ2-7; TRBD1 is a possible D gene (5 bases). The CDR3 length is 13 residues. Germline loops: CDR1 SNHLY, CDR2 FYNNEI. Trimming pared 10 bases from V and 0 bases from J, leaving 13 bases between. CDR3 sequence (DNA): TGTGCCACCCAAAAGGGGATCTCCTACGAGCAGTACTTC. Its translation: CATQKGISYEQYF.

This chain uses TRBV7-9 with TRBJ2-5; tentatively, D is TRBD1 (6 bases). Trimming left V 4 bases short and J 1 base short, with 13 bases between. Germline V gene lookup returns CDR1 SEHNR and CDR2 FQNEAQ (reference sequence). The CDR3 loop spans 15 amino acids. The CDR3 DNA reads as TGTGCCAGCAGCTCCCCTCAGGGGCCCCAAGAGACCCAGTACTTC. It translates to CASSSPQGPQETQYF.

The chain has TRBV28 and TRBJ2-5, with D unclear. The DNA end is a closer match to TRBJ2-7, so the J assignment may be wrong. The V gene's germline CDR1 is MDHEN and CDR2 SYDVKM. The CDR3 is 11 amino acids. CDR3 sequence (DNA): TGTGCCAGCAGCCTTACCTACGAGCAGTACTTC. Protein product: CASSLTYEQYF.

This sequence joins TRBV4-2 and TRBJ1-3, with D possibly matching TRBD1 (5 bases). Trimming shortened V by 2 bases and J by 0 bases, and 8 bases separated the two germline ends. The CDR3 runs 15 residues. CDR1 LGHNA and CDR2 YNFKEQ come from the germline V gene. The CDR3 bases are TGTGCCAGCAGCCAAACGGACATCTCTGGAAACACCATATATTTT. Protein sequence: CASSQTDISGNTIYF.

The chain recombines TRBV7-3 with TRBJ2-7; D is unresolved. The CDR3 length is 13 residues. V lost 4 bases and J 5 bases, leaving 12 bases between the germline ends. Per germline, CDR1 SGHTA and CDR2 FQGTGA. DNA of the CDR3: TGTGCCAGCAGCTCCCCGTTGGGCGACGAGCAGTACTTC. Translating it yields CASSSPLGDEQYF.

V is TRBV2 and J is TRBJ2-1; D might be TRBD2 (6 bases). This CDR3 comprises 15 residues. The germline V and J ends were trimmed by 0 bases and 4 bases, with 10 bases remaining between them. Germline CDR1 is SNHLY and CDR2 is FYNNEI. This CDR3 is CASSEASGLYNEQFF. The DNA of the CDR3 is TGTGCCAGCAGTGAAGCTAGCGGACTATACAATGAGCAGTTCTTC.

This chain connects TRBV19 to TRBJ2-7, with D possibly being TRBD2 (6 bases). CDR3 length equals 15 residues. Germline-derived CDR1 and CDR2 are LNHDA and SQIVND (reference sequence). V lost 4 bases to trimming and J lost 0 bases, with 13 bases between them. The chain's CDR3 is CASSTILAPSYEQYF. CDR3 coding DNA: TGTGCCAGTAGTACAATACTAGCCCCCTCCTACGAGCAGTACTTC.

V usage is TRBV30 and J usage is TRBJ2-2; 9 bases map to TRBD2. The CDR3 has 18 residues. The germline V gene encodes CDR1 GTSNPN and CDR2 SVGIG (reference sequence). V shed 0 bases, J shed 5 bases, and the junction held 13 bases outside the gene matches. CDR3 residues: CAWSVRASGANKTGELFF. CDR3 sequence (DNA): TGTGCCTGGAGTGTACGGGCTAGCGGGGCGAACAAGACCGGGGAGCTGTTTTTT.

V gene TRBV18 combines with J gene TRBJ2-7; D gene unclear. V shed 4 bases and J shed 0 bases, with 7 bases lying between them. The CDR3 consists of 13 residues. The V gene's germline CDR1 is KGHSH and CDR2 LQKENI. CDR3 coding DNA: TGTGCCAGCTCACAACAGCACTCCTACGAGCAGTACTTC. Translation: CASSQQHSYEQYF.

This clone turned up a few times. The chain couples TRBV5-6 to TRBJ2-2, with D maybe TRBD2 (6 bases). Trimming took off 5 bases at V and 0 bases at J, with 8 bases between the two ends. Germline CDR1 and CDR2: SGHDT and YYEEEE. The CDR3 covers 14 residues. CDR3 DNA: TGTGCCAGCAGAAGGGAGGCGAACACCGGGGAGCTGTTTTTT. Its translation is CASRREANTGELFF.

Points on this clone: The identical CDR3 is also encoded by other nucleotide sequences in the sample. V is TRBV9 and J is TRBJ2-5; D not certain. Trimming took off 0 bases at V and 1 base at J, with 4 bases between the two ends. The CDR3 runs to 13 residues. CDR1 is SGDLS, CDR2 YYNGEE, per germline. The CDR3 is CASSVALQETQYF. The DNA for the CDR3 is TGTGCCAGCAGCGTAGCACTCCAAGAGACCCAGTACTTC.

The chain employs TRBV6-1 and TRBJ1-5; a weak D match, TRBD1 (5 bases). V was clipped by 2 bases and J by 1 base, with 9 bases between them. Per the germline V gene, CDR1 is MNHNS and CDR2 is SASEGT. The CDR3 is 15 amino acids. CDR3 amino acids: CASSEFGGSNQPQHF. CDR3 nucleotide sequence: TGTGCCAGCAGTGAATTCGGGGGAAGCAATCAGCCCCAGCATTTT.